The sequence of this T cell receptor (beta chain) was determined in a study of metastatic and nonmetastatic thyroid tumors (dated by TCRdb to 2018 to 2020). Regarding the study in general: Repertoires were compared across peripheral blood and tumor or nodule tissue samples from malignant and benign thyroid patients.

Results the study describes overall, beyond this receptor: In both blood and tumor samples, TCR beta diversity was reported to be significantly higher in malignant tumors than in benign nodules.

No treatment had been received by any patient before thyroid surgery. Patient clinical samples collected from the early 2010s to the late 2010s were retrospectively analysed using T-cell receptor beta sequencing. Library method: PCR. Reads for this sample came from an Illumina HiSeq 4000. The TCR beta-chain CDR3 region of each patient was profiled by high-throughput sequencing. In the authors' own workflow: CDR3 differences across clinicopathological groups were used to build a classifier for discriminating distant-metastatic papillary thyroid cancer patients. Repertoire diversity was assessed with the Shannon index, and tumor-blood repertoire similarity with the Morisita-Horn index. Through fastp at Q25 and MiXCR, TCRdb rebuilt clones from the public reads, retaining in-frame beta chains. TCRdb's processing, not the authors', yielded these V and J calls. Counted in this sample were around 23,000 clones; over 25% of them appeared once. The top ten constitute about a sixth of the sample.

In regard to this clone: The specificity of this receptor is unknown. Base-call qualities are not available, and no considerably larger clone is one nucleotide away.

The sample consisted of blood. The source is a male donor with papillary thyroid cancer or a benign thyroid nodule (not recorded which). Some clones in this sample may be carry-over from other donors' samples.

The CDR3 amino acid sequence is: CASSNGPFSGNTIYF. The nucleotide sequence is given as TGTGCCAGCAGTAACGGGCCCTTCTCTGGAAACACCATATATTTT. The rearranged segments are TRBV11-2 and TRBJ1-3; the D gene assignment is ambiguous. The junction carries 12 bases between V and J, which are trimmed by 6 bases and 0 bases respectively. Including the terminal cysteine and phenylalanine, the CDR3 comprises 15 residues. The sequence is cut down to CDR3 DNA, 45 bases in frame from base 1. The germline V gene specifies SGHAT as CDR1 and FQNNGV as CDR2.